The 10 T cell receptor beta chains below were found in one sample sequenced in a study of early T cells in non-severe SARS-CoV-2 infection. A single record per CDR3 protein comes from TCRdb applying MiXCR to the 5' RACE reads. The sample lists about 77,000 distinct CDR3 sequences; about a sixth were seen once. Input material: whole blood. These receptors originate from an adult who was a healthcare worker with PCR-confirmed SARS-CoV-2 infection or an uninfected control (not recorded which).

A few counts support this clonotype. CDR3 nucleotide sequence: TGCGCCAGCAAGAAGGGGGGAACGGCCCAGGAAGCTTTCTTT. Amino acids: CASKKGGTAQEAFF. The chain is built from TRBV10-2 and TRBJ1-1; D might be TRBD1 (6 bases). Trimming left V 7 bases short and J 8 bases short, with 20 bases between. Germline loops: CDR1 WSHSY, CDR2 SAAADI. The length of the CDR3 is 14 residues.

CDR3 in DNA: TGTGCCAGCTCACCATTCGGAACTATCTCCTACAATGAGCAGTTCTTC. Its translation is CASSPFGTISYNEQFF. The V gene is TRBV18, the J gene TRBJ2-1; the D is unclear. CDR3 length equals 16 residues. Germline-derived CDR1 and CDR2 are KGHSH and LQKENI. V lost 2 bases and J 0 bases, leaving 11 bases between the germline ends.

The chain links TRBV5-1 to TRBJ2-1; a possible D gene is TRBD2 (5 bases). Trimming cost V 4 bases and J 0 bases, with 8 bases left between them. Germline CDR1 is SGHRS and CDR2 is YFSETQ. The CDR3 consists of 14 residues. The CDR3 loop reads CASSDGGSYNEQFF. CDR3 nucleotide sequence: TGCGCCAGCAGCGACGGAGGCTCCTACAATGAGCAGTTCTTC.

This sequence joins TRBV5-5 and TRBJ2-5, with D perhaps matching TRBD2 (5 bases). CDR3 length equals 15 residues. The V gene lost 0 bases and the J gene lost 2 bases, with 11 bases spanning the gap. Germline loops: CDR1 SGHKS, CDR2 YYEKEE (reference sequence). CDR3 nucleotide sequence: TGTGCCAGCAGCTTGGGAGTAGGACTGCAAGAGACCCAGTACTTC. It translates to CASSLGVGLQETQYF.

This clonotype was detected a few times. The junction departs from the called germline gene at one end, perhaps through a read error. This chain links TRBV7-7 with TRBJ2-2; possible D gene TRBD1, 5 bases. Germline V lookup: CDR1 SSHAT, CDR2 FNYEAQ (reference sequence). The CDR3 consists of 15 residues. CDR3 in amino acids: CASSVGATNTGELFF. CDR3 DNA: TGTGCTAGCAGCGTAGGGGCGACTAACACCGGGGAGCTGTTTTTT.

This clonotype was counted only a few times. This rearrangement joins TRBV9 to TRBJ2-5; D is unclear. The V gene lost 0 bases and the J gene lost 2 bases, with 8 bases spanning the gap. Germline V gene sequence: CDR1 SGDLS, CDR2 YYNGEE. The CDR3 totals 14 residues. CDR3 sequence (DNA): TGTGCCAGCAGCGTAGGGTTTGTACAAGAGACCCAGTACTTC. Amino acids: CASSVGFVQETQYF.

This rearrangement joins TRBV7-2 to TRBJ1-2; D unresolved. This CDR3 comprises 15 residues. Germline values: CDR1 SGHTA, CDR2 FQGNSA. With 5 bases removed from V and 1 base from J, the gap between germline ends came to 14 bases. The CDR3 is CASSPRPRGNYGYTF. CDR3 in DNA: TGTGCCAGCAGCCCCCGTCCTCGGGGTAACTATGGCTACACCTTC.

This clonotype was observed a handful of times. V gene TRBV2 combines with J gene TRBJ2-7, with D perhaps given as TRBD1 or TRBD2 (7 bases each). The CDR3 loop spans 15 amino acids. V was cut by 6 bases and J by 6 bases, with 21 bases left in between. In germline, CDR1 is SNHLY, CDR2 FYNNEI. CDR3 in amino acids: CASRLPRGGAGEQYF. In DNA form, the CDR3 reads TGTGCCAGCAGATTGCCCAGGGGGGGAGCGGGCGAGCAGTACTTC.

This clonotype came up a few times. The rearrangement links TRBV28 to TRBJ1-1; weak D call: TRBD1 (5 bases). Trimming pared 3 bases from V and 5 bases from J, leaving 16 bases between. Germline assignment: CDR1 MDHEN and CDR2 SYDVKM. This CDR3 comprises 15 residues. CDR3 loop: CASSLNPQGNTEAFF. In DNA, the CDR3 is TGTGCCAGCAGTTTGAACCCCCAGGGAAATACTGAAGCTTTCTTT.

The sample holds a few counts of this clonotype. This chain connects TRBV12-5 to TRBJ2-7, with 8 bases matching TRBD1. This CDR3 region has 15 residues. Germline values: CDR1 LGHNT, CDR2 FRNRAP. J gave up 5 bases and V 6 bases, and 12 bases lay outside the gene matches. The CDR3 here is CASGVTGGIIHEQYF. CDR3 nucleotides: TGTGCTAGTGGAGTCACAGGGGGTATAATCCACGAGCAGTACTTC.